The T cell receptor beta chain under discussion was sequenced for a study of CD8+CD57+ T cells in acquired aplastic anemia. As for the study in general: Recorded DNA amounts for sorted CD4+ and CD8+ cells had an average of approximately 3.2 ug.

Sequencing involved patients with CD8+CD57+ cell expansion previously shown by flow cytometry. The enrolled patients all had severe acquired aplastic anemia. Among the patients, none had received any therapy at the time of blood sampling. Trimming pared 11 bases from V and 2 bases from J, leaving 21 bases between. The length of the CDR3 is 16 residues. Germline V gene lookup returns CDR1 KGHDR and CDR2 SFDVKD. Genomic DNA, the template, was used for profiling of the TCR beta VDJ and CDR3. Via MiXCR, TCRdb re-called the reads, giving one row per CDR3 protein. The sample carries around 430,000 distinct CDR3 sequences, approximately 33% recorded once. Study results and limitations: Patients shared twenty-nine CD8+ CDR3 sequences with controls.

Remarks on this clonotype: Its target is not known.

Sequenced material: sorted CD4+, CD8+, or CD8+CD57+ T cells (not recorded which) from PBMCs. The gene calls are TRBV24-1 and TRBJ2-1, with D possibly TRBD1 on 6 matching bases. This clonotype originated in a human donor with aplastic anemia. The CDR3 here is CASSPQGTQTYNEQFF. DNA for the CDR3: TGTGCCAGCTCACCACAAGGGACACAGACCTACAATGAGCAGTTCTTC.